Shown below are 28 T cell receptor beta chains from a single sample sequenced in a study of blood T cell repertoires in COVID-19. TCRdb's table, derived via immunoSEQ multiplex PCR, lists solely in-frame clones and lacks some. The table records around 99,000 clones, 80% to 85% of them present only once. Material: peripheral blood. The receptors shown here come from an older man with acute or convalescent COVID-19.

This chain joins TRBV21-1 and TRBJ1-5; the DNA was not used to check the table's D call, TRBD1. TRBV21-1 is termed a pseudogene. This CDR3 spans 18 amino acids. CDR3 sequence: CASSKNLAGQAGNQPQHF. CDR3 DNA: TGTGCCAGCAGCAAAAATTTGGCGGGACAGGCAGGCAATCAGCCCCAGCATTTT.

CDR3 loop: CASSLSPGQAYYGYTF. CDR3 sequence (DNA): TGTGCCAGCAGTTTATCACCGGGACAGGCATACTATGGCTACACCTTC. This rearrangement joins TRBV27 to TRBJ1-2, with 8 bases matching TRBD1. After removal of 0 bases from V and 3 bases from J, the junction contained 6 bases not matched to a gene. CDR3 length equals 16 residues. Germline V gives CDR1 MNHEY, CDR2 SMNVEV (reference sequence).

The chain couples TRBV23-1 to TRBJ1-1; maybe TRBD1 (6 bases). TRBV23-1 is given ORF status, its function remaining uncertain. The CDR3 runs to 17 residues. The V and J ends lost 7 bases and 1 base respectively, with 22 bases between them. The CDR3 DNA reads TGCGCCAGCACCCAAGGGATTATTGACAGGAGGAACACTGAAGCTTTCTTT. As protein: CASTQGIIDRRNTEAFF.

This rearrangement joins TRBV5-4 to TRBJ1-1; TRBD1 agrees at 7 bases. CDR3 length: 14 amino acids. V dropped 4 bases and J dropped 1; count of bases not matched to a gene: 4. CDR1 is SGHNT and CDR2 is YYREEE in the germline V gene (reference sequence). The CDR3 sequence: CASSSWTGNTEAFF. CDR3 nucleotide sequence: TGTGCCAGCAGCAGCTGGACAGGGAACACTGAAGCTTTCTTT.

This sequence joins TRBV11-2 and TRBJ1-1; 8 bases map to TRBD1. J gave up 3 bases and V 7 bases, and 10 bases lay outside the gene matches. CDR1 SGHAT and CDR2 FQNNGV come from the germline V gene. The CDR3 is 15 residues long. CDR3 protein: CASTNGQGGDTEAFF. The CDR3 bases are TGTGCCAGCACCAATGGACAGGGCGGGGACACTGAAGCTTTCTTT.

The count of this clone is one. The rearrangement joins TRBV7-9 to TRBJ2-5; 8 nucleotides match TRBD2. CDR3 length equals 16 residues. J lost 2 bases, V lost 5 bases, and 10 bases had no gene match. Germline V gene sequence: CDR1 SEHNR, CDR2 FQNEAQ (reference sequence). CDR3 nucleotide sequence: TGTGCCAGCAGCAACGACTTCGGACTAGCTCAAGAGACCCAGTACTTC. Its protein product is CASSNDFGLAQETQYF.

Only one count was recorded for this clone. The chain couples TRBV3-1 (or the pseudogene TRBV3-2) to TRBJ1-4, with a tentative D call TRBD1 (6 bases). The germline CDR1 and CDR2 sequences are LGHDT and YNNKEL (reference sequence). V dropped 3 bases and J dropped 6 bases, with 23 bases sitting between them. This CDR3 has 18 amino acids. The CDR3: CASSHNGRIGNRDEKLFF. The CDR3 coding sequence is TGTGCCAGCAGCCATAATGGTCGCATCGGCAACAGGGATGAAAAACTGTTTTTT.

The CDR3 here is CASLRGDSYEQYF. DNA of the CDR3: TGTGCCAGCTTGCGGGGGGACTCCTACGAGCAGTACTTC. The chain employs TRBV12-3 or TRBV12-4 and TRBJ2-7; 8 nucleotides align to TRBD2. There are 13 residues in the CDR3. Trimming at V came to 8 bases and at J to 0 bases, leaving 3 bases not matched to a gene.

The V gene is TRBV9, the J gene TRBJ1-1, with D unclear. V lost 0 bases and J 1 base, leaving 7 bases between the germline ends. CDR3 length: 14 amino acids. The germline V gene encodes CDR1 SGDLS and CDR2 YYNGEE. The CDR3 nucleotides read TGTGCCAGCAGCGTAGAACAGCAGAACACTGAAGCTTTCTTT. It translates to CASSVEQQNTEAFF.

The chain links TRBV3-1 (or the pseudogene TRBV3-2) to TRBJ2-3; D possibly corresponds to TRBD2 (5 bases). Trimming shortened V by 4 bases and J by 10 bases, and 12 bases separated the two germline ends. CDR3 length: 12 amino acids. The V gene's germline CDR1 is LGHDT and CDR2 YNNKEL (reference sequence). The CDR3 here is CASSPGLEAQYF. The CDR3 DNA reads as TGTGCCAGCAGCCCCGGTTTGGAGGCGCAGTATTTT.

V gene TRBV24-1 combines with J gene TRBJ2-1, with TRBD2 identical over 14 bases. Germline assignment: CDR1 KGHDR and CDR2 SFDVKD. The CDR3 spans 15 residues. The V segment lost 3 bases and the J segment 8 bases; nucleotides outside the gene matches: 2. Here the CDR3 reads CATSDRTSGGYEQFF. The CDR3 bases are TGTGCCACCAGTGATCGGACTAGCGGGGGGTATGAGCAGTTCTTC.

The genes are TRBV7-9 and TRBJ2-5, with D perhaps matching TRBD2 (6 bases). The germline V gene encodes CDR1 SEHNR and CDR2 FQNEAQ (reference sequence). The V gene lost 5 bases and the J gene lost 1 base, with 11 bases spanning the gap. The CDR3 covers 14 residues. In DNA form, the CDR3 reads TGTGCCAGCAGCCGCGGGACGGTCCAAGAGACCCAGTACTTC. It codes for CASSRGTVQETQYF.

The DNA for the CDR3 is TGTGCCATCAGCCTTCAGGGGTCGGACTACGAGCAGTACTTC. It is translated as CAISLQGSDYEQYF. This sequence joins TRBV10-3 and TRBJ2-7; tentative D call: TRBD1 (6 bases). This CDR3 comprises 14 residues. From germline, CDR1 is ENHRY and CDR2 SYGVKD. V was clipped by 6 bases and J by 3 bases, with 15 bases between them.

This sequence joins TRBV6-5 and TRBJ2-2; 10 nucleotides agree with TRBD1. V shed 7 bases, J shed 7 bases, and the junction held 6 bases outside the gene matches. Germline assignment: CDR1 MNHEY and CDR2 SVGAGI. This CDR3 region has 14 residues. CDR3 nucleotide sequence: TGTGCCAGCATCAGAGGACAGGGGGACGGGGAGCTGTTTTTT. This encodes CASIRGQGDGELFF.

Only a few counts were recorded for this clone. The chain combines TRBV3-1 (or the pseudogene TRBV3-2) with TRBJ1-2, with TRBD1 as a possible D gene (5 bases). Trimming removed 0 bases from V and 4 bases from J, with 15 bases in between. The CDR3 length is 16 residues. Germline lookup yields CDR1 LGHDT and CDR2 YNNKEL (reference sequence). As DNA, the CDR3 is TGTGCCAGCAGCCAAGATATGGGGGGATTCAGCTATGGCTACACCTTC. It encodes CASSQDMGGFSYGYTF.

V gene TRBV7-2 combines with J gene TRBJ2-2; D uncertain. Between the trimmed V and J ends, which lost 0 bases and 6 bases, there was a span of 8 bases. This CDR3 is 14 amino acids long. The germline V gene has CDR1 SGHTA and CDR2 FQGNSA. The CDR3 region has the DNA TGTGCCAGCAGCTTAGCCAGGTTATCCGGGGAGCTGTTTTTT. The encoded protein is CASSLARLSGELFF.

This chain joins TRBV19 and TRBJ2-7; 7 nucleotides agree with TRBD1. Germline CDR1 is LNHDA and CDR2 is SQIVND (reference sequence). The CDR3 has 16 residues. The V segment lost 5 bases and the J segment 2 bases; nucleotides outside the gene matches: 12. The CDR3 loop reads CASSLSGTEGAYEQYF. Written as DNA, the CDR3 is TGTGCCAGTAGTCTCTCCGGGACAGAGGGGGCCTACGAGCAGTACTTC.

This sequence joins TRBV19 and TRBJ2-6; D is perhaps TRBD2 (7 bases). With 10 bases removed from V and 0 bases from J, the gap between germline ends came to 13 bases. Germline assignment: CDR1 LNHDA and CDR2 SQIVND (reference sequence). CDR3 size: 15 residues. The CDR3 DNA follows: TGTGCCACCGGGGGAGGGGGCTCTGGGGCCAACGTCCTGACTTTC. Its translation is CATGGGGSGANVLTF. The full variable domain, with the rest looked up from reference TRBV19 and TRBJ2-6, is DGGITQSPKYLFRKEGQNVTLSCEQNLNHDAMYWYRQDPGQGLRLIYYSQIVNDFQKGDIAEGYSVSREKKESFPLTVTSAQKNPTAFYLCATGGGGSGANVLTFGAGSRLTVL.

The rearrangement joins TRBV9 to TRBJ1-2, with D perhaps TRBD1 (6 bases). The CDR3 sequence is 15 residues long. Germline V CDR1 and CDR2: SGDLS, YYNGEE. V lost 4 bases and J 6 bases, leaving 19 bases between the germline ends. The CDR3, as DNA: TGTGCCAGCAGCTTGCGACAGGCAGAGTGGGATGGCTACACCTTC. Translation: CASSLRQAEWDGYTF.

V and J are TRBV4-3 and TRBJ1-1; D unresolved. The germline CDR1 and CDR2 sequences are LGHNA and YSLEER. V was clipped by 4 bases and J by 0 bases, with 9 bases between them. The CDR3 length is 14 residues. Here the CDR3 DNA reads TGCGCCAGCAGCCTAAGCGCCTTGAACACTGAAGCTTTCTTT. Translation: CASSLSALNTEAFF.

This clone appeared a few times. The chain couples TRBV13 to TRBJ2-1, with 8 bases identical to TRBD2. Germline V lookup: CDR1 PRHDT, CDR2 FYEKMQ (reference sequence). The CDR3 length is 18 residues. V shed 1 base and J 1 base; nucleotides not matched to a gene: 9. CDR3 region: CASSLVGDSGESYNEQFF. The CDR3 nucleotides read TGTGCCAGCAGCTTAGTCGGGGATAGCGGGGAGTCCTACAATGAGCAGTTCTTC.

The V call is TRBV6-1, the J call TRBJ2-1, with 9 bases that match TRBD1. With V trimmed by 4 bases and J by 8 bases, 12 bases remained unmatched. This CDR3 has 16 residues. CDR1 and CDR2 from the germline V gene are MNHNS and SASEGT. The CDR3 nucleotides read TGTGCCAGCAGTGCGACGACAGGGGGTTTATCCTATGAGCAGTTCTTC. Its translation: CASSATTGGLSYEQFF.

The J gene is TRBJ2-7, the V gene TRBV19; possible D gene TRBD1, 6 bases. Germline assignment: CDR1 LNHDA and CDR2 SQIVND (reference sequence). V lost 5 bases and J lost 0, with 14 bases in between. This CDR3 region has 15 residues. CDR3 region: CASSWTAVDSYEQYF. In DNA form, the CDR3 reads TGTGCCAGTAGTTGGACAGCCGTCGACTCCTACGAGCAGTACTTC.

CDR3 nucleotide sequence: TGTGCCAGCAGCGCCTGGACAGGGAGGCATCAGCCCCAGCATTTT. Residues: CASSAWTGRHQPQHF. The genes are TRBV7-8 and TRBJ1-5; 8 bases map to TRBD1. Germline CDR1 is SGHVS and CDR2 is FQNEAQ. This CDR3 region has 15 residues. V trimming: 5 bases; J trimming: 5 bases; junction bases outside the gene matches: 8. Full variable domain (missing parts from reference TRBV7-8 and TRBJ1-5): GAGVSQSPRYKVAKRGQDVALRCDPISGHVSLFWYQQALGQGPEFLTYFQNEAQLDKSGLPSDRFFAERPEGSVSTLKIQRTQQEDSAVYLCASSAWTGRHQPQHFGDGTRLSIL.

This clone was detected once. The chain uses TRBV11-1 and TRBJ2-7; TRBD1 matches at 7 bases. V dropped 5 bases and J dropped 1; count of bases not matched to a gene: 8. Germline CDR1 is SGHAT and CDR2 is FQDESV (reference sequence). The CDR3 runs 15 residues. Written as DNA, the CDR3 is TGTGCCAGCAGCCAATCCCGGGACAGATCCTACGAGCAGTACTTC. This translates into CASSQSRDRSYEQYF.

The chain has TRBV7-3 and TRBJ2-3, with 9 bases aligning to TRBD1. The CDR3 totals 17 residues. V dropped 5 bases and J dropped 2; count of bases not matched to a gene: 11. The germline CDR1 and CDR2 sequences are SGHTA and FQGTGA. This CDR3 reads CASSPQPGTGITDTQYF. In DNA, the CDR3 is TGTGCCAGCAGCCCGCAGCCCGGGACAGGGATCACAGATACGCAGTATTTT.

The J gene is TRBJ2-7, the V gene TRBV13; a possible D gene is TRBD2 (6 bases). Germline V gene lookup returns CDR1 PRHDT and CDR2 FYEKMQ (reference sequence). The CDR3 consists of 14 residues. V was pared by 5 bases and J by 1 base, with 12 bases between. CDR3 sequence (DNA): TGTGCCAGCAGCCGAGGGACTCCATCCTACGAGCAGTACTTC. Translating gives CASSRGTPSYEQYF. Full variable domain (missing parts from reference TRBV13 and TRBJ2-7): AAGVIQSPRHLIKEKRETATLKCYPIPRHDTVYWYQQGPGQDPQFLISFYEKMQSDKGSIPDRFSAQQFSDYHSELNMSSLELGDSALYFCASSRGTPSYEQYFGPGTRLTVT.

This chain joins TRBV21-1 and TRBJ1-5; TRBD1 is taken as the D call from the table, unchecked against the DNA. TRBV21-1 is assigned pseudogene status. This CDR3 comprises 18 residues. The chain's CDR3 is CASSKMEKNRGGNQPQHF. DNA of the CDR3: TGTGCCAGCAGCAAAATGGAAAAAAACAGGGGTGGCAATCAGCCCCAGCATTTT.